This entry describes one TCR beta chain. The record originates from a study of blood T cell repertoires in COVID-19. Study as a whole: Spain, Italy and the United States supplied samples that represented acute and convalescent COVID-19. Sources were T cells, B-cell-depleted T cells, or PBMCs; the material itself was cDNA or gDNA.

In the original analysis: Estimation of nucleated cell counts was performed using reference gene primer amplification. Measured with immunoSEQ multiplex PCR; TCRdb has only the in-frame clones, and not every one. V and J calls and clone size are given by that table; D and trimming were obtained from the DNA. The sample holds roughly 300,000 clones; approximately 85% are singletons and the top ten take around 1.5%. What was sequenced was peripheral blood. This sequence was found in a woman between 50 and 59 years old with acute or convalescent COVID-19.

The CDR3 sequence is CASSQGAGSTDTQYF. The CDR3 DNA reads TGTGCCAGCAGCCAAGGGGCGGGTAGCACAGATACGCAGTATTTT. The chain employs TRBV3-1 (or the pseudogene TRBV3-2) and TRBJ2-3; possible D gene TRBD2, 5 bases. This CDR3 comprises 15 residues. CDR1 is LGHDT and CDR2 is YNNKEL in the germline V gene (reference sequence). Trimming removed 1 base from V and 0 bases from J, with 8 bases in between.